This T cell receptor (beta chain) was identified during a study of tumor and adjacent non-tumor tissue in lung cancer. No cell sorting was done before RNA was extracted from the tissue. On this clonotype itself: This may come from a read error, since a much larger clone is one base off.

This CDR3 contains 13 residues. Germline V gene sequence: CDR1 DFQATT, CDR2 SNEGSKA (reference sequence). Three rounds of nested PCR, following a modified ARM-PCR protocol, produced the TCRbeta library. One entry per CDR3 protein results from TCRdb running MiXCR on the multiplex PCR reads. The sample holds under 150,000 distinct CDR3 sequences, around 61% seen once. The chain combines TRBV20-1 with TRBJ2-2; possible D gene TRBD2, 6 bases. The sample consisted of lung tumor tissue. This receptor was taken from a man in his 60s with small cell lung cancer. The CDR3 is CSASGGNTGVLFF. Written as DNA, the CDR3 is TGCAGTGCTAGTGGAGGGAACACCGGGGTGCTGTTTTTT.